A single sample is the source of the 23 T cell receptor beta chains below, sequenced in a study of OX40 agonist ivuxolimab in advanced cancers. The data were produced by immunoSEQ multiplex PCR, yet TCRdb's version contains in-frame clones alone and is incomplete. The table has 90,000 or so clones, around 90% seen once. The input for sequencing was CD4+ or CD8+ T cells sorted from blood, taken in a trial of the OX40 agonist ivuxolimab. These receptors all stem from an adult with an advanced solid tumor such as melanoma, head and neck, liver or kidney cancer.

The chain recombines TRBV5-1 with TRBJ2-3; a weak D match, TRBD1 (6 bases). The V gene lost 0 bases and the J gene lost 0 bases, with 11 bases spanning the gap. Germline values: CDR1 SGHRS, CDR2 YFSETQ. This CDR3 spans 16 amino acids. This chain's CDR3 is CASSLGGLGSTDTQYF. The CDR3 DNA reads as TGCGCCAGCAGCTTGGGGGGGCTAGGCAGCACAGATACGCAGTATTTT.

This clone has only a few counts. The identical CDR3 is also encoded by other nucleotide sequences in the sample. CDR3 in amino acids: CASSRQGAYEQYF. The CDR3, as DNA: TGTGCCAGTAGTCGTCAGGGAGCCTACGAGCAGTACTTC. The rearrangement links TRBV19 to TRBJ2-7; perhaps D is TRBD1 or TRBD2 (5 bases each). Per the germline V gene, CDR1 is LNHDA and CDR2 is SQIVND (reference sequence). Deletions cut 5 bases from V and 2 bases from J, with 10 bases between. There are 13 residues in the CDR3.

As DNA, the CDR3 is TGTGCCAGTAGAGTTTTGGGAGCAAACATTCAGTACTTC. Protein product: CASRVLGANIQYF. The chain combines TRBV19 with TRBJ2-4; the D gene is possibly TRBD2 (5 bases). The germline V gene encodes CDR1 LNHDA and CDR2 SQIVND (reference sequence). This CDR3 comprises 13 residues. V dropped 6 bases and J dropped 6 bases, with 12 bases sitting between them.

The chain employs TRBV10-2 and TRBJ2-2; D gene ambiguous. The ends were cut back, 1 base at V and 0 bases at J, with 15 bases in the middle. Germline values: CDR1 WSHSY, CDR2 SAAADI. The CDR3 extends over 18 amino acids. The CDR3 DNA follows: TGCGCCAGCAGTGAGTTCTCAAGGGCCAGGTCGAACACCGGGGAGCTGTTTTTT. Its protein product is CASSEFSRARSNTGELFF.

The CDR3 DNA sequence: TGTGCCTGGAGGGACAGGGATCCGACCCAGTACTTC. Translating gives CAWRDRDPTQYF. The chain links TRBV30 to TRBJ2-5; TRBD1 matches at 8 bases. The junction had 4 bases not matched to a gene; V was cut back by 3 bases and J by 7 bases. From germline, CDR1 is GTSNPN and CDR2 SVGIG (reference sequence). CDR3 length: 12 residues.

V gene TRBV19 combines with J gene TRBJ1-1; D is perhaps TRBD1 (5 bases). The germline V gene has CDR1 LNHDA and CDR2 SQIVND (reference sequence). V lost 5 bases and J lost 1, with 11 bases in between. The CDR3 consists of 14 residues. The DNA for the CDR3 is TGTGCCAGTAGTTTCCGACAGACGAACACTGAAGCTTTCTTT. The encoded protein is CASSFRQTNTEAFF.

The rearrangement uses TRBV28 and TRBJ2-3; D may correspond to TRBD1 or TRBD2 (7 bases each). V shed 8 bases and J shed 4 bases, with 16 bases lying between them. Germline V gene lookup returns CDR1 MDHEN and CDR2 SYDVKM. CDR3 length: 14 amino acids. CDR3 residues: CASSASGGADTQYF. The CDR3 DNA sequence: TGTGCCAGCTCGGCGTCAGGGGGGGCAGATACGCAGTATTTT.

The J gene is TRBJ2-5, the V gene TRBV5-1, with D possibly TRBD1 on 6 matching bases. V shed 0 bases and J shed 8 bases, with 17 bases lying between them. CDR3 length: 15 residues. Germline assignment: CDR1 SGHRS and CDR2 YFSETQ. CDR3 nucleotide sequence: TGCGCCAGCAGCTTGGCGACCGGGACATCATCAACCCAGTACTTC. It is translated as CASSLATGTSSTQYF.

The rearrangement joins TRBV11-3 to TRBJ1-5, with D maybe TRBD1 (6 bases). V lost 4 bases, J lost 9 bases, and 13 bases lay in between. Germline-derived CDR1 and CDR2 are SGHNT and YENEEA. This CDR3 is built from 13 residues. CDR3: CASSSEQGLPQHF. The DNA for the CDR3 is TGTGCCAGCAGCTCCGAACAGGGACTGCCCCAGCATTTT.

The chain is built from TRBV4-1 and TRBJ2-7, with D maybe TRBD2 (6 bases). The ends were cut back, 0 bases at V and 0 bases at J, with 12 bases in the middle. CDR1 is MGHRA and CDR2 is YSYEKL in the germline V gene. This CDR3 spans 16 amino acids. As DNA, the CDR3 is TGCGCCAGCAGCCAAGATCCTAGCGCGAGCTCCTACGAGCAGTACTTC. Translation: CASSQDPSASSYEQYF.

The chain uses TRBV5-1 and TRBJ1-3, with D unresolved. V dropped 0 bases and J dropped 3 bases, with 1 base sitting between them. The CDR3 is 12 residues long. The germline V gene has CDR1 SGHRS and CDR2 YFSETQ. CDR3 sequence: CASSLDGNTIYF. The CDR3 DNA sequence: TGCGCCAGCAGCTTGGATGGAAACACCATATATTTT. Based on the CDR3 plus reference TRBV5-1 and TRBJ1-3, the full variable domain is KAGVTQTPRYLIKTRGQQVTLSCSPISGHRSVSWYQQTPGQGLQFLFEYFSETQRNKGNFPGRFSGRQFSNSRSEMNVSTLELGDSALYLCASSLDGNTIYFGEGSWLTVV.

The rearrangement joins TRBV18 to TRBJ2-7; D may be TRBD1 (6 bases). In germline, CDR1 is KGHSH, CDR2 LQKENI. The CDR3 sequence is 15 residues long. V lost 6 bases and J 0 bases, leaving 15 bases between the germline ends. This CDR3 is CASSPGQTSSYEQYF. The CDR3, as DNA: TGTGCCAGCTCGCCTGGACAGACGAGCTCCTACGAGCAGTACTTC.

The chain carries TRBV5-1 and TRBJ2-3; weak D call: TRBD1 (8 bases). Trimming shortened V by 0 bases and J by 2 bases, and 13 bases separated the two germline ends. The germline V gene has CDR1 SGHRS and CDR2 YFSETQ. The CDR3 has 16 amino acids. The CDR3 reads CASSLGQGTNTDTQYF. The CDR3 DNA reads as TGCGCCAGCAGCTTGGGACAGGGGACTAACACAGATACGCAGTATTTT.

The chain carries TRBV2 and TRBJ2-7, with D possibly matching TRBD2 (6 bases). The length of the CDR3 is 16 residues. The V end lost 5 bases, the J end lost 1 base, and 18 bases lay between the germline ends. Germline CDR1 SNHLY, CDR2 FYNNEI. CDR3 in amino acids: CASSPGAGLGSYEQYF. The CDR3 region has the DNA TGTGCCAGCAGTCCGGGAGCGGGTCTCGGTTCCTACGAGCAGTACTTC.

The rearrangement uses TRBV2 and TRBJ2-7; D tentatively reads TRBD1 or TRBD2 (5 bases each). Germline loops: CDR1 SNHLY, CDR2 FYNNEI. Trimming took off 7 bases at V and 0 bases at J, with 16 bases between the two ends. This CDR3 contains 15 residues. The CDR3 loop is CASTSSGPSSYEQYF. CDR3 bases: TGTGCCAGCACTTCCTCGGGGCCGAGCTCCTACGAGCAGTACTTC. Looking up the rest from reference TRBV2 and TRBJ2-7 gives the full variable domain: EPEVTQTPSHQVTQMGQEVILRCVPISNHLYFYWYRQILGQKVEFLVSFYNNEISEKSEIFDDQFSVERPDGSNFTLKIRSTKLEDSAMYFCASTSSGPSSYEQYFGPGTRLTVT.

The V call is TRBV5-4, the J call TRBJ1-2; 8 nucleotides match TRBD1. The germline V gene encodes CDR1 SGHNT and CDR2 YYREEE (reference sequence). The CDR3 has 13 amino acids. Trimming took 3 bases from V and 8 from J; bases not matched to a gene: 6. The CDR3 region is CASSSTGARGYTF. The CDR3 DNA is TGTGCCAGCAGCTCGACAGGGGCGAGAGGCTACACCTTC.

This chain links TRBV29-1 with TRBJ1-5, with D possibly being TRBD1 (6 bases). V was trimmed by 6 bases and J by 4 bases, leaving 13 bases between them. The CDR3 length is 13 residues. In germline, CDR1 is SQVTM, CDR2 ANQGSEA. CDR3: CSVLDSLNQPQHF. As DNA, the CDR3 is TGCAGCGTCTTGGACAGCCTTAATCAGCCCCAGCATTTT.

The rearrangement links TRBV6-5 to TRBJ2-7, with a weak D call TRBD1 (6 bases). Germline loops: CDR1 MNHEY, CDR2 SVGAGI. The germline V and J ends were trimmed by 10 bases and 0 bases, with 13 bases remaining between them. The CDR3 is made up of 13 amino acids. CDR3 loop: CAIRAGASYEQYF. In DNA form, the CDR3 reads TGTGCCATCCGGGCAGGGGCCTCCTACGAGCAGTACTTC.

CDR3 DNA: TGTGCCAGCAGTGAATATTACGGTAGCTCAGATACGCAGTATTTT. Protein sequence: CASSEYYGSSDTQYF. This chain links TRBV25-1 with TRBJ2-3; D is ambiguous. The CDR3 has 15 amino acids. V shed 0 bases and J shed 4 bases, with 11 bases lying between them. CDR1 and CDR2 from the germline V gene are MGHDK and SYGVNS.

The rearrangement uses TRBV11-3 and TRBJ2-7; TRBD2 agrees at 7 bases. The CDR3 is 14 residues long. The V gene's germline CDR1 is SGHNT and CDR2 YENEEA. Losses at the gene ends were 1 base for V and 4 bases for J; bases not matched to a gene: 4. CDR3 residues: CASSLGASGYEQYF. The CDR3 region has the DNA TGTGCCAGCAGCTTAGGTGCTAGCGGATACGAGCAGTACTTC.

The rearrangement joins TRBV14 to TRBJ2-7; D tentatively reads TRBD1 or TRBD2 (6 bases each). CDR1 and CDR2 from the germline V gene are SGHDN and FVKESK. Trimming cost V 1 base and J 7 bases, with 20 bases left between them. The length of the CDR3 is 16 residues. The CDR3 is CASSQGYGGHRWEQYF. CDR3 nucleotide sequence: TGTGCCAGCAGCCAAGGGTACGGGGGCCACCGCTGGGAGCAGTACTTC.

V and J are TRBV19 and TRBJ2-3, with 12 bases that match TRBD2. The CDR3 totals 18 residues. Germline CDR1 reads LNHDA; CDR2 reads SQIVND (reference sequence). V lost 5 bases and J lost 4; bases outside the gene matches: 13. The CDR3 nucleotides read TGTGCCAGTAGTCCCAACGGGCTAGCGGGAGGGTTGCCAGATACGCAGTATTTT. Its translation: CASSPNGLAGGLPDTQYF.

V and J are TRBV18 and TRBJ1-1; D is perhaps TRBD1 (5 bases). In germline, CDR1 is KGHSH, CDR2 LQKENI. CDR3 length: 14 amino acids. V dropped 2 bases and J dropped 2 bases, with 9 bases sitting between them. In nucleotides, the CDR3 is TGTGCCAGCTCACCAACAGGAGGAAACACTGAAGCTTTCTTT. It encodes CASSPTGGNTEAFF.